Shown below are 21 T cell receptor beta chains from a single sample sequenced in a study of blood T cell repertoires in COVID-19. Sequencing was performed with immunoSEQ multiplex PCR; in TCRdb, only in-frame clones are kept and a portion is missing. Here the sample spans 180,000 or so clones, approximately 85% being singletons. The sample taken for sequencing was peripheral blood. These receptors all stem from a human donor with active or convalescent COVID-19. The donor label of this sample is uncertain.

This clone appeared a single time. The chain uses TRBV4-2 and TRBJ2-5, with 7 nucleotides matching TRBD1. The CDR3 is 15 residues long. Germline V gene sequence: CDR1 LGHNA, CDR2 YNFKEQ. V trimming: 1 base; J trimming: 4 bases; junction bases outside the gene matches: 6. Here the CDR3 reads CASSQARGQGETQYF. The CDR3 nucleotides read TGTGCCAGCAGCCAAGCGAGGGGGCAGGGAGAGACCCAGTACTTC.

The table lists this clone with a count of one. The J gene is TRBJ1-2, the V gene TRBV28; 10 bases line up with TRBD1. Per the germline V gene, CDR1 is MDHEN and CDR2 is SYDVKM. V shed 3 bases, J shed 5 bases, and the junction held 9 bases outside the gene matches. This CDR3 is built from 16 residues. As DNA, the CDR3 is TGTGCCAGCAGTTTTTCCCCCGGGACAGGGGTTTATGGCTACACCTTC. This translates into CASSFSPGTGVYGYTF.

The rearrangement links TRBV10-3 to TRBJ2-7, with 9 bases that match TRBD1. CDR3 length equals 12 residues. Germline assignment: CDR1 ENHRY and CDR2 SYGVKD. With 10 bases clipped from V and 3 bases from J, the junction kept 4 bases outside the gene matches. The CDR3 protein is CATRQGDYEQYF. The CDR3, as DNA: TGTGCCACTCGACAGGGGGACTACGAGCAGTACTTC.

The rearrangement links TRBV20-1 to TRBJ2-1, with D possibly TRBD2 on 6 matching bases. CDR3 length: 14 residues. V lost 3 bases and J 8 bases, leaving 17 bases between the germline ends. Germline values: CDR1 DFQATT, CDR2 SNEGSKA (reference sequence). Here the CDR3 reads CSASPGTPGDEQFF. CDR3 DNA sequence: TGCAGTGCTAGTCCCGGGACTCCGGGGGATGAGCAGTTCTTC.

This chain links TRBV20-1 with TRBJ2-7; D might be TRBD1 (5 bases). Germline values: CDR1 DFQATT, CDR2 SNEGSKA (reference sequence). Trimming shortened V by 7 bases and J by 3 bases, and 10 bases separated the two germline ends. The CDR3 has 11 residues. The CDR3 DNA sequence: TGCAGTGGGGGCGGAATCTACGAGCAGTACTTC. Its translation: CSGGGIYEQYF.

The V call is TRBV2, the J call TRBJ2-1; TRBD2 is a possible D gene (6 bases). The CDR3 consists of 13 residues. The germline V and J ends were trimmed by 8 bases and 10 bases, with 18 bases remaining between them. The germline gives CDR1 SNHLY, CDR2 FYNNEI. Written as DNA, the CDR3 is TGTGCCAGCGGATACAGTAGTCGGGGGGAGCAGTTCTTC. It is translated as CASGYSSRGEQFF.

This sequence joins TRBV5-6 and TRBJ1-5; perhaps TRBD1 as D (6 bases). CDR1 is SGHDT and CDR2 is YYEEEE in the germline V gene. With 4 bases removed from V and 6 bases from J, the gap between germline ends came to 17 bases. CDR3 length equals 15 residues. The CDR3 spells CASSLGGQGSQPQHF. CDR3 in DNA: TGTGCCAGCAGCCTGGGGGGGCAGGGAAGTCAGCCCCAGCATTTT.

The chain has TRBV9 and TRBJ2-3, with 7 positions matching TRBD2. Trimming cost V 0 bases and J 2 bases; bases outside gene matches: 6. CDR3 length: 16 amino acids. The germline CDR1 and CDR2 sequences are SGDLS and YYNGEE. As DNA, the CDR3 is TGTGCCAGCAGCGTAGGGGTCGGGGGGACCACAGATACGCAGTATTTT. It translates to CASSVGVGGTTDTQYF.

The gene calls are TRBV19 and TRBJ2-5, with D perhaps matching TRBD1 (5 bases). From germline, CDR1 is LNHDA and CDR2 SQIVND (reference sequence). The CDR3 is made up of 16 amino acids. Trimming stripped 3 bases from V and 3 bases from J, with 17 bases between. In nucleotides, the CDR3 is TGTGCCAGTAGTATCAGGGTGACAGTCCAGAAAGAGACCCAGTACTTC. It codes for CASSIRVTVQKETQYF.

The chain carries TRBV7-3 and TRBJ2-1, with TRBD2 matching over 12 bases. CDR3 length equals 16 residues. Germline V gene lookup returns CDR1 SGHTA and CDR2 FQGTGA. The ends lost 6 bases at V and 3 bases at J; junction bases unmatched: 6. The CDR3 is CASRLTSGGNYNEQFF. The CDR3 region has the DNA TGTGCCAGCAGGTTGACTAGCGGGGGAAACTACAATGAGCAGTTCTTC. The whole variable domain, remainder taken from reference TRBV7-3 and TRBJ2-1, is GAGVSQTPSNKVTEKGKYVELRCDPISGHTALYWYRQSLGQGPEFLIYFQGTGAADDSGLPNDRFFAVRPEGSVSTLKIQRTERGDSAVYLCASRLTSGGNYNEQFFGPGTRLTVL.

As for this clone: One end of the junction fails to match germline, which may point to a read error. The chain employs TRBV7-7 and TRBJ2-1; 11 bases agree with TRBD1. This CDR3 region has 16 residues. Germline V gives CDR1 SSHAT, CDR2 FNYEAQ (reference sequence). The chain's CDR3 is CASSLGQGGLVGEQFF. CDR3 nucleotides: TGTGCTAGCAGCTTGGGACAGGGGGGCCTGGTGGGTGAGCAGTTCTTC.

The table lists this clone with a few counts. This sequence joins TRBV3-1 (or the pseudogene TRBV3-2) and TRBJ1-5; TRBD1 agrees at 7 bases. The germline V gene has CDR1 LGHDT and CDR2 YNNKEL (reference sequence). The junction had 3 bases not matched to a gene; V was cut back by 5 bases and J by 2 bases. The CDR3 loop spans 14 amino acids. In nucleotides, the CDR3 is TGTGCCAGCAGCGCCGGGACAGGCAATCAGCCCCAGCATTTT. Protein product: CASSAGTGNQPQHF.

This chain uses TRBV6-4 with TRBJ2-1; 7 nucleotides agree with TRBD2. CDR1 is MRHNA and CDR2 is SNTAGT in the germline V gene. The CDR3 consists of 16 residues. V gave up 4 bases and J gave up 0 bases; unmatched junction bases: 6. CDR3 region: CASSGHSGFSYNEQFF. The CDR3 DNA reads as TGTGCCAGCAGTGGCCATAGCGGGTTCTCCTACAATGAGCAGTTCTTC.

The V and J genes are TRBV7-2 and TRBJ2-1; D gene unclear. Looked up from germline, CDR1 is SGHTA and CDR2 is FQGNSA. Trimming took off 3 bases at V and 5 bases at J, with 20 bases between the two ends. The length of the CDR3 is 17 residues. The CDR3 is CASSFGILRIKNNEQFF. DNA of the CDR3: TGTGCCAGCAGCTTTGGTATTTTGAGAATCAAGAACAATGAGCAGTTCTTC.

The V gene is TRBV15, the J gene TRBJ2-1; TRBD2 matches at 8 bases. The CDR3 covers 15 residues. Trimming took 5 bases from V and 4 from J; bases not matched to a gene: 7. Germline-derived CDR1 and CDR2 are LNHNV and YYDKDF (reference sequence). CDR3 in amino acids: CATSPNLAGYNEQFF. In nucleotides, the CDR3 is TGTGCCACCAGCCCTAACCTAGCGGGTTACAATGAGCAGTTCTTC.

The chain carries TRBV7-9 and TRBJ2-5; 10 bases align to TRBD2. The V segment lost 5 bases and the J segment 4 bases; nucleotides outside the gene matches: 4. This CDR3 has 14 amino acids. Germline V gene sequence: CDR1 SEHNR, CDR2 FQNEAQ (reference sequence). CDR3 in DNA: TGTGCCAGCAGCCCAGCGGGGGGGTTAGAGACCCAGTACTTC. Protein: CASSPAGGLETQYF.

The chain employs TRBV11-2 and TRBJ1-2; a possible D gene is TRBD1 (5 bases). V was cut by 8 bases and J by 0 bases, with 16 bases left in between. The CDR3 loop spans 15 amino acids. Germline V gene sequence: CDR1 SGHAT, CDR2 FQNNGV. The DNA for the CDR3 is TGTGCCAGCTCTTCTCTGGCGGGGGCTAACTATGGCTACACCTTC. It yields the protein CASSSLAGANYGYTF.

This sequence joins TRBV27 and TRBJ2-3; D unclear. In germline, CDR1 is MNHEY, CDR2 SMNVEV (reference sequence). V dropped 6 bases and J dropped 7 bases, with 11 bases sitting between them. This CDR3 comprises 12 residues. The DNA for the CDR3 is TGTGCCAGCAGACGCCCAGACTATACGCAGTATTTT. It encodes CASRRPDYTQYF.

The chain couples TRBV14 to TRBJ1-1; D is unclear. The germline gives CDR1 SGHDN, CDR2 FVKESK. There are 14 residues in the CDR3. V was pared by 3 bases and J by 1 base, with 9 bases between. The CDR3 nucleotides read TGTGCCAGCAGCCAGTGGAGGGCGAACACTGAAGCTTTCTTT. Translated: CASSQWRANTEAFF. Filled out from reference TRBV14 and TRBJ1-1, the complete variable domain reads EAGVTQFPSHSVIEKGQTVTLRCDPISGHDNLYWYRRVMGKEIKFLLHFVKESKQDESGMPNNRFLAERTGGTYSTLKVQPAELEDSGVYFCASSQWRANTEAFFGQGTRLTVV.

The CDR3 region is CASRRLAGGTGELFF. The CDR3 nucleotides are TGTGCCAGCAGAAGACTAGCGGGAGGAACCGGGGAGCTGTTTTTT. The chain joins TRBV6-4 to TRBJ2-2; 13 bases are shared with TRBD2. The CDR3 loop spans 15 amino acids. V dropped 6 bases and J dropped 5; count of bases not matched to a gene: 3. Per the germline V gene, CDR1 is MRHNA and CDR2 is SNTAGT.

The CDR3 is CASSRVGNQPQHF. CDR3 DNA sequence: TGTGCCAGCAGCCGGGTGGGCAATCAGCCCCAGCATTTT. The gene calls are TRBV12-3 or TRBV12-4 and TRBJ1-5; no reliable D call. The CDR3 sequence is 13 residues long. Trimming pared 6 bases from V and 2 bases from J, leaving 8 bases between.